What follows is one T cell receptor (beta chain) and its context. Its antigen is undetermined. The sample comes from a study of cytomegalovirus exposure and HLA in healthy donors. Overall study: The roughly 120 validation repertoires were reported in a later analysis to have been generated on the same platform as the 666 first-cohort repertoires. Study conclusions and caveats: Most observed TCR sequences were rare, whereas some public TCRs were detected in many donors. With high specificity and sensitivity, the classifier reportedly diagnosed cytomegalovirus status.

The assay was immunoSEQ multiplex PCR, and TCRdb's table has in-frame clones only and misses some. The profile covers 250,000 to 400,000 clones, with 88% appearing a single time and approximately 0.96% taken by the ten largest. The study drew the donors from its approximately 120-subject validation cohort, separate from the roughly 670-subject first cohort. This receptor was obtained from a man younger than 45 in good health and CMV-seronegative. The sequenced sample consisted of PBMCs.

CDR3 bases: TGTGCCAGCAGCCCTACTTCCCAGGGAAGCACCACCTTC. Protein sequence: CASSPTSQGSTTF. The V gene is TRBV9, the J gene TRBJ1-2; the D gene is possibly TRBD1 (5 bases). The CDR3 is 13 amino acids. V was trimmed by 4 bases and J by 13 bases, leaving 20 bases between them. The germline V gene encodes CDR1 SGDLS and CDR2 YYNGEE.